These T cell receptor beta chains were read from a single sample in a study of shared clonotypes between healthy human individuals. Clones were read by immunoSEQ multiplex PCR, and TCRdb kept only the in-frame ones, dropping some. This sample has approximately 1.4 million clones, with 98% found just once. Sequenced sample: naive CD4+ T cells sorted from blood. Source of these receptors: a man aged 30 to 45 in good health. CDR3s include the opening cysteine and the closing phenylalanine or tryptophan.

J,V,CDR3
TRBJ2-7,TRBV5-1,CASSLDGGFEQYF
TRBJ1-1,TRBV20-1,CSASGAEAFF
TRBJ2-7,TRBV28,CASSFWGTSYEQYF
TRBJ2-7,TRBV27,CASSRTGPNYEQYF
TRBJ2-1,TRBV29-1,CSVAQQGGYNEQFF
TRBJ1-4,TRBV5-1,CASSPNSDEKLFF
TRBJ1-4,TRBV18,CASSPLSVGNEKLFF
TRBJ2-1,TRBV30,CAWSIPPLSIYEQFF
TRBJ2-2,TRBV18,CASTGSGELFF
TRBJ1-2,TRBV5-4,CASSSLAVNYGYTF
TRBJ2-2,TRBV27,CASSFIAGRGTGELFF
TRBJ2-3,TRBV4-3,CASSQDATSGRTGTQYF
TRBJ2-7,TRBV10-3,CAQGEGYEQYF
TRBJ2-1,TRBV30,CAWTVLGREGRNEQFF
TRBJ2-1,TRBV11-2,CASSLWSGIYNEQFF
TRBJ1-1,TRBV5-6,CASSQFDRGNTEAFF
TRBJ2-2,TRBV6-6,CASSYGGTGELFF
TRBJ2-7,TRBV9,CASSVGRSSRDEQYF
TRBJ2-3,TRBV5-4,CASSPWASRDHTDTQYF
TRBJ2-7,TRBV27,CASSSLAASYEQYF
TRBJ2-4,TRBV6-5,CASSSPGLINIQYF
TRBJ1-2,TRBV18,CASSSIIGGYTF
TRBJ1-2,TRBV5-1,CASSFSGTGDYGYTF
TRBJ2-7,TRBV12-5,CASGFPRRGVYEQYF
TRBJ2-6,TRBV5-4,CASSQGTGLTSGANVLTF
TRBJ2-1,TRBV7-9,CASSLTEGPVNNEQFF
TRBJ2-1,TRBV4-3,CASSQATSPRNEQFF
TRBJ2-7,TRBV9,CASSVETPSGTHAYEQYF
TRBJ2-1,TRBV6-5,CASSMGTSRNEQFF
TRBJ2-1,TRBV5-6,CASSSTSGTYNEQFF
TRBJ2-7,TRBV2,CASRKDRERDEQYF
TRBJ1-2,TRBV7-9,CASSTDRGRGYGYTF
TRBJ1-5,TRBV6-5,CASSPGQGPNQPQHF